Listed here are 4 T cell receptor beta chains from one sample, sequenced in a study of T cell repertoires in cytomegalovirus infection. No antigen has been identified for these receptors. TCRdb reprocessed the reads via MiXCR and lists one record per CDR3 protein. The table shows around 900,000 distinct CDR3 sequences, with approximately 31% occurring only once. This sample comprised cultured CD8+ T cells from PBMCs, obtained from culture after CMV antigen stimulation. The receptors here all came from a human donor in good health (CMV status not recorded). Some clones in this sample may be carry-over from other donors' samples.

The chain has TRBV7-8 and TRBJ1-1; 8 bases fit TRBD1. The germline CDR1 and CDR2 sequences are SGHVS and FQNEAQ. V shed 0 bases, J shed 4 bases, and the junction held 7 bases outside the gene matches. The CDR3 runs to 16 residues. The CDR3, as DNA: TGTGCCAGCAGCTTAGCCCCCAACAGGGGGAGCACTGAAGCTTTCTTT. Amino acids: CASSLAPNRGSTEAFF.

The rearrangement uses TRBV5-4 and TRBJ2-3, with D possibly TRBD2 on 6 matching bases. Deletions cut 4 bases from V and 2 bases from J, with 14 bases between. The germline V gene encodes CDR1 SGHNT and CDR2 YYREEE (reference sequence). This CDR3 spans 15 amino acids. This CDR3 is CASSTAAGNTDTQYF. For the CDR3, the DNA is TGTGCCAGCAGCACAGCCGCGGGGAACACAGATACGCAGTATTTT.

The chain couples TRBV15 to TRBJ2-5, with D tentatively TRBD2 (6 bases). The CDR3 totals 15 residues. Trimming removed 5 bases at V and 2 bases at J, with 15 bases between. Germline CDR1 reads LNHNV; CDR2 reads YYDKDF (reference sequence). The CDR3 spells CATSFQRAEQETQYF. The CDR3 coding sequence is TGTGCCACCAGCTTTCAGCGGGCGGAGCAAGAGACCCAGTACTTC.

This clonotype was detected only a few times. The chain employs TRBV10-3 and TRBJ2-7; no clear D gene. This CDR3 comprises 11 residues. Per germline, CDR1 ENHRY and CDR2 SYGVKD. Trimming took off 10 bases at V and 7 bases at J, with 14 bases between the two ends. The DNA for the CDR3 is TGTGCCACCTCTGAGACGGGTGAGCAGTACTTC. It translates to CATSETGEQYF.